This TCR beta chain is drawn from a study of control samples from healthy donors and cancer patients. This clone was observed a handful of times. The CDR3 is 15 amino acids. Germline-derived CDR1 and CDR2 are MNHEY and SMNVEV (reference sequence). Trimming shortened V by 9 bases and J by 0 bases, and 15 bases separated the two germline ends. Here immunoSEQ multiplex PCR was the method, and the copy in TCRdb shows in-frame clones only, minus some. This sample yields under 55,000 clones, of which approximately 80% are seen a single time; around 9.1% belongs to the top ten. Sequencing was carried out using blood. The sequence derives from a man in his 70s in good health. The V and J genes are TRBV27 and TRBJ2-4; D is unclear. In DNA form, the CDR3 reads TGTGCCAGTGGCAGGAACGAAGCAGCCAAAAACATTCAGTACTTC. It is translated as CASGRNEAAKNIQYF.